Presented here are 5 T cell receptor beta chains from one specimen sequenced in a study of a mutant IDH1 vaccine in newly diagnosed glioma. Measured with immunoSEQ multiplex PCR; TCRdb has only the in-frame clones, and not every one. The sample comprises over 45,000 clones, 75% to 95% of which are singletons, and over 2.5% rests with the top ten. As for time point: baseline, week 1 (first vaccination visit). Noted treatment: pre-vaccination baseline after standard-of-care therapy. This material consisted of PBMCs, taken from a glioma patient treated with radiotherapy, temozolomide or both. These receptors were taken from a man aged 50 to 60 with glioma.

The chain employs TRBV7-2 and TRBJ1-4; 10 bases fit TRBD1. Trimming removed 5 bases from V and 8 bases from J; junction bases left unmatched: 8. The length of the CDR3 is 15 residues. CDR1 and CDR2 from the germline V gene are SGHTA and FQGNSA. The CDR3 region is CASSLTDRGREKLFF. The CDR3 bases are TGTGCCAGCAGCCTCACGGACAGGGGGAGAGAAAAACTGTTTTTT.

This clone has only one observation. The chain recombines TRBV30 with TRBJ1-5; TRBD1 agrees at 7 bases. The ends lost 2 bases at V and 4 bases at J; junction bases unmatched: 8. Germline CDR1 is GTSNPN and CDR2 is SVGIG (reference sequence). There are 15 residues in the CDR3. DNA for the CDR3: TGTGCCTGGAGTCACCAAAGGGGGCAAAATCAGCCCCAGCATTTT. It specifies CAWSHQRGQNQPQHF.

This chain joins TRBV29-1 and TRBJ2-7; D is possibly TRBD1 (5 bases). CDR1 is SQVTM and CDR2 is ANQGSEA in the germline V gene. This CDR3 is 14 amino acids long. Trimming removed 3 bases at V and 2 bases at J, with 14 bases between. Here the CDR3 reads CSVEKGMGPYEQYF. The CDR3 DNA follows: TGCAGCGTTGAGAAGGGGATGGGGCCCTACGAGCAGTACTTC.

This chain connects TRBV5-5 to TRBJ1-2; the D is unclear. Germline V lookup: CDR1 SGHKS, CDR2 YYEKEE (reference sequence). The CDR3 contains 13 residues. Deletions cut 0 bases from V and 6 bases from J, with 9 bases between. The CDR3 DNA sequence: TGTGCCAGCAGCTTGGGGGGATCGGATGGCTACACCTTC. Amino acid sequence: CASSLGGSDGYTF.

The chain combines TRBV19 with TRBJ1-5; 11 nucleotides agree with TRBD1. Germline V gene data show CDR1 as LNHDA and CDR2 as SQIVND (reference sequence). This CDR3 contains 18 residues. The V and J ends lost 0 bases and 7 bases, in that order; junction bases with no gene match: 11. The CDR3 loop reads CASSIENGGDRGKQPQHF. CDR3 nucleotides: TGTGCCAGTAGTATAGAAAATGGAGGGGACAGGGGGAAACAGCCCCAGCATTTT.